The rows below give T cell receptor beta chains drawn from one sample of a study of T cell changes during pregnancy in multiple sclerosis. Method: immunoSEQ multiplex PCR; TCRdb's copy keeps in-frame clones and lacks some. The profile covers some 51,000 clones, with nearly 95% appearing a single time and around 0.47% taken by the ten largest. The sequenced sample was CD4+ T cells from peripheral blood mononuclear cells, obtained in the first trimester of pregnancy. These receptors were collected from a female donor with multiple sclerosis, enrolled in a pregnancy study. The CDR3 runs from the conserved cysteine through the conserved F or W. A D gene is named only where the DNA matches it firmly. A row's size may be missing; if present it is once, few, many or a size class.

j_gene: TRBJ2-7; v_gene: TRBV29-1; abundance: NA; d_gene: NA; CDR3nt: TGCAGCGTTTCCAGGGGCCCCTACGAGCAGTACTTC; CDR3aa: CSVSRGPYEQYF
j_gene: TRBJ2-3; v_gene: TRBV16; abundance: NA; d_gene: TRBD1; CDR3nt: TGTGCCAGCACCCGGGACAGCTTCTTTTCGAACAGTGATACGCAGTATTTT; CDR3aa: CASTRDSFFSNSDTQYF
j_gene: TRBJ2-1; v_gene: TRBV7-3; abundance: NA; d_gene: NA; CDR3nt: TGTGCCAGCAGCCCGGGGTATAATGAGCAGTTCTTC; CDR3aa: CASSPGYNEQFF
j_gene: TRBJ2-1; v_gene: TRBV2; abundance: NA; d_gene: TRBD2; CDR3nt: TGTGCCAGCAGTGACGCTAGCGGGGGACCTCACAATGAGCAGTTCTTC; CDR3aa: CASSDASGGPHNEQFF
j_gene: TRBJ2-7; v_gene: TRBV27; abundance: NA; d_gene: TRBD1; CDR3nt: TGTGCCAGCAGTCTGACAGGGTCTCCCTCCGAGCAGTACTTC; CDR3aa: CASSLTGSPSEQYF
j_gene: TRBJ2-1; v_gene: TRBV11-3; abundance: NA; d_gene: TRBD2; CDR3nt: TGTGCCAGCAGCTTCCTGGGACCGGGACTAGCGGGGGGGCCTAGCAATGAGCAGTTCTTC; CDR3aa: CASSFLGPGLAGGPSNEQFF
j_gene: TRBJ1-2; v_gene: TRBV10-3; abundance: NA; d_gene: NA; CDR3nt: TGTGCCATCAGTGAGGGTCTGGGGGCGGCGGATGGCTACACCTTC; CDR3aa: CAISEGLGAADGYTF
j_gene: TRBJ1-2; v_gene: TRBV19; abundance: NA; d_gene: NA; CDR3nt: TGTGCCAGTATTAACGACCAGGGTACGCTCGGCTACACCTTC; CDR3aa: CASINDQGTLGYTF
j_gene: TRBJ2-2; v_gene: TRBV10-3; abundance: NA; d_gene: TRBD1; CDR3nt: TGTGCCATCAGCCGGGACAGGGACACCGGGGAGCTGTTTTTT; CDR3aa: CAISRDRDTGELFF
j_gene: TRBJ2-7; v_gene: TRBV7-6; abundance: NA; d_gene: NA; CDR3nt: TGTGCCAGCACAGGGTGGGGCGAGCAGTACTTC; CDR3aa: CASTGWGEQYF
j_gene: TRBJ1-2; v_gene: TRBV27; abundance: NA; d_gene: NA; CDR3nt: TGTGCCAGCAGTTTATTAGGCAGGGGTGATGGCTACACCTTC; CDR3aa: CASSLLGRGDGYTF
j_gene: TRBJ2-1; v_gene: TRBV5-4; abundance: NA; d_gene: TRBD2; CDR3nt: TGTGCCAGCAGCTTGGGGTCTAGCGGAGGGTACAATGAGCAGTTCTTC; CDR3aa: CASSLGSSGGYNEQFF
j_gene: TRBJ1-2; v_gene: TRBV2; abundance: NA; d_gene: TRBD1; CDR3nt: TGTGCCAGTACCCAGGGGGACTATGGCTACACCTTC; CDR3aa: CASTQGDYGYTF
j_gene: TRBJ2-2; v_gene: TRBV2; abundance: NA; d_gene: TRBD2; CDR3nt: TGTGCCAGCAGTACCCCTAGGACTAGCGGGGGGGTGGTCACCGGGGAGCTGTTTTTT; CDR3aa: CASSTPRTSGGVVTGELFF
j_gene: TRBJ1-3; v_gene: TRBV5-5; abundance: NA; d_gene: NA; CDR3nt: TGTGCCAGCAGCCGTCAACCCGACAGTTACTCTGGAAACACCATATATTTT; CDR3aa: CASSRQPDSYSGNTIYF
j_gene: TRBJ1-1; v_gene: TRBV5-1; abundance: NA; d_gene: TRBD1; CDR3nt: TGCGCCAGCAGTTTTTCGACAGGGGGCGAGACGGTGGCTTTCTTT; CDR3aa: CASSFSTGGETVAFF
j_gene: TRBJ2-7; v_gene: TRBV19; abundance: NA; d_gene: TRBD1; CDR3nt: TGTGCCAGTAGCTCGTTCGGGGACAGGGCGCGGTACGAGCAGTACTTC; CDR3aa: CASSSFGDRARYEQYF
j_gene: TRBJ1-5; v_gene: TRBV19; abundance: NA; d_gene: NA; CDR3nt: TGTGCCATTCAGTCAGGGGCCAATCAGCCCCAGCATTTT; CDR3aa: CAIQSGANQPQHF
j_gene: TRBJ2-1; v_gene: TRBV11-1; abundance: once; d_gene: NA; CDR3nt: TGTGCCTCCAATTCCCGGCGGAGGGGACTCAATGAGCAGTTCTTC; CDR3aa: CASNSRRRGLNEQFF
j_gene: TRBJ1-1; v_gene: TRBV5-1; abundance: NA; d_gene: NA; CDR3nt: TGCGCCAGCAGCTACCAGTCCCAGGGGAGCGCTGAAGCTTTCTTT; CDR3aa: CASSYQSQGSAEAFF
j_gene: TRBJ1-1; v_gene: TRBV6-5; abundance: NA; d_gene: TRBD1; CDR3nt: TGTGCCAGCAGTTTTTCTGACAGGGCCGGAGCCGAAGCTTTCTTT; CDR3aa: CASSFSDRAGAEAFF
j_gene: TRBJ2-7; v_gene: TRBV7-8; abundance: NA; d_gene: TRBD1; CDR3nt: TGTGCCAGCAGCGCCGGACAGGGTTTCTACGAGCAGTACTTC; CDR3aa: CASSAGQGFYEQYF
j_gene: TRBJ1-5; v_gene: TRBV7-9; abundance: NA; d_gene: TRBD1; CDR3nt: TGTGCCAGCAGCCGGACAGGCTCGAATCAGCCCCAGCATTTT; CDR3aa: CASSRTGSNQPQHF
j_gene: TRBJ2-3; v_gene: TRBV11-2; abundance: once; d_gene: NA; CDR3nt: TGTGCCAGCAACCAACGGGGGAGCGGAACAGATACGCAGTATTTT; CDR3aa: CASNQRGSGTDTQYF
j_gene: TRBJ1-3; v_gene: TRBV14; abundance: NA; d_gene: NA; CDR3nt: TGTGCCAGCAGCCACTTCGCCTCAGGGGCCCGGGCCTCTGGAAACACCATATATTTT; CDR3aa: CASSHFASGARASGNTIYF
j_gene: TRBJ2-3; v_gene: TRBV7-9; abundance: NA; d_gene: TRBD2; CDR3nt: TGTGCCAGCTTAGCGGGGTGGTCAGATACGCAGTATTTT; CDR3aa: CASLAGWSDTQYF
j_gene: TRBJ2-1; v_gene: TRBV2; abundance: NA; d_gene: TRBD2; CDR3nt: TGTGCCAGCATACCGGGACTAGGTTTTGAGCAGTTCTTC; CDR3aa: CASIPGLGFEQFF
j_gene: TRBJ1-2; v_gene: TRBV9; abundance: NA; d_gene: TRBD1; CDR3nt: TGTGCCAGCAGCTGGGGACAGGGGGCCTTATATGGCTACACCTTC; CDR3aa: CASSWGQGALYGYTF
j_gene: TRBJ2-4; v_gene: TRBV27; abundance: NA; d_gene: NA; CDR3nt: TGTGCCAGCACCCCCGGGGGTCCCAAAAACATTCAGTACTTC; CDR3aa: CASTPGGPKNIQYF
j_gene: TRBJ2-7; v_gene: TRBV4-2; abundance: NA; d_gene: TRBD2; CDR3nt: TGTGCCAGCCCCCTCGGGGTAGCGGGAAGCTCCTACGAGCAGTACTTC; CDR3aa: CASPLGVAGSSYEQYF
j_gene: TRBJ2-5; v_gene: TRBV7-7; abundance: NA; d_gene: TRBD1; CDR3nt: TGTGCTAGCAGCTTAGCCTCAGACAGGGTGGGGACCCAGTACTTC; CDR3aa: CASSLASDRVGTQYF
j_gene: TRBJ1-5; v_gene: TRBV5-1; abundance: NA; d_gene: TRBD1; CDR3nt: TGCGCCAGCAGCTTGCCCGGGACAGTTAATCAGCCCCAGCATTTT; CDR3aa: CASSLPGTVNQPQHF
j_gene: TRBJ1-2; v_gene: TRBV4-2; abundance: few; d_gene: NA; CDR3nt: TGTGCCAGCAGCCAAGATTCGGCAGGTCAAGGCTACACCTTC; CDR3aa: CASSQDSAGQGYTF
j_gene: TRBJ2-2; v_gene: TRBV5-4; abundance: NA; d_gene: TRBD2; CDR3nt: TGTGCCAGCAGCTTGTCACTAGCGGGGCCGAACACCGGGGAGCTGTTTTTT; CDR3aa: CASSLSLAGPNTGELFF
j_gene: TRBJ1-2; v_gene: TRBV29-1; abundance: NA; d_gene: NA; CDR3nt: TGCAGCGTCAATTCGATCACCACTGCAAACTATGGCTACACCTTC; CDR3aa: CSVNSITTANYGYTF
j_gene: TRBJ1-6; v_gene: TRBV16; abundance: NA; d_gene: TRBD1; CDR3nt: TGTGCCAGCAGCGGGATTGGGGACAGGACACCCCTCCACTTT; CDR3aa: CASSGIGDRTPLHF
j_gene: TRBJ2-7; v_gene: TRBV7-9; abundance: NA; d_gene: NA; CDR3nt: TGTGCCAGCAGTGCTCCGGGAGGGGGCGACGAGCAGTACTTC; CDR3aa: CASSAPGGGDEQYF
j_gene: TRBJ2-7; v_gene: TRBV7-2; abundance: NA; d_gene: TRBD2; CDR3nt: TGTGCCAGCAGCACCCCCCCGACTAGCGCGGTCGTACACTACGAGCAGTACTTC; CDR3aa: CASSTPPTSAVVHYEQYF
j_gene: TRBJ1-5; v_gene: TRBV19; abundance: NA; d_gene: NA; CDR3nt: TGTGCCAGTAGTAGCCAGGGTGGGGCAAATCAGCCCCAGCATTTT; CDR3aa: CASSSQGGANQPQHF
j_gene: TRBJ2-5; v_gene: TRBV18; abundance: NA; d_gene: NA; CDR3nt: TGTGCCAGCTCGAGACAGGATGAGACCCAGTACTTC; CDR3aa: CASSRQDETQYF
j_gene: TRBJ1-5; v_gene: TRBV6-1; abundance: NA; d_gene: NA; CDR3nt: TGTGCCAGCAGTGAATCGACAGCGAATCAGCCCCAGCATTTT; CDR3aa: CASSESTANQPQHF
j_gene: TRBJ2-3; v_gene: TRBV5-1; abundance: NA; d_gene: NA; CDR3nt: TGCGCCAGCAGCTTGGAGCGCACCCGCGGTACGGATACGCAGTATTTT; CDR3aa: CASSLERTRGTDTQYF